This T cell receptor beta chain emerged from a study of molecular identifiers for immune sequencing clone quantification. J gave up 3 bases and V 4 bases, and 5 bases lay outside the gene matches. The CDR3 consists of 14 residues. Germline V CDR1 and CDR2: SEHNR, FQNEAQ (reference sequence). In TCRdb, the PCR reads were re-called with MiXCR into one record per CDR3 protein. Seen here are nearly 8,500 distinct CDR3 sequences, about 32% observed once, and the top ten hold around 5.3%. The rearrangement uses TRBV7-9 and TRBJ2-7; TRBD2 matches 8 bases. Sequencing was carried out using naive CD8+ T cells from blood, with Jurkat cell RNA spiked in. The subset was: FACS-sorted CD8+CD4-CCR7+CD45RA+ naive T cells. This clonotype was sampled from a human donor in good health. Some libraries in this study had Jurkat cell RNA spiked in. Here the CDR3 reads CASSSGLALYEQYF. Written as DNA, the CDR3 is TGTGCCAGCAGCTCCGGACTAGCTCTCTACGAGCAGTACTTC.